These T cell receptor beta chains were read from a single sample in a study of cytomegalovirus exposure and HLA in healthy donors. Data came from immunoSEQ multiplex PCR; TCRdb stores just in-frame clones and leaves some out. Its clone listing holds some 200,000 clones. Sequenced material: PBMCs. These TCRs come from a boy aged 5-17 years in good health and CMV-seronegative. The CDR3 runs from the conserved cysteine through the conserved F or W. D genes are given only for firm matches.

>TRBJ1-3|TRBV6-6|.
CASSYSAGSDTIYF
TGTGCCAGCAGTTACTCTGCAGGGTCGGACACCATATATTTT
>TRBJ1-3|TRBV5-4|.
CASSPGLTNTIYF
TGTGCCAGCAGCCCGGGACTGACGAACACCATATATTTT
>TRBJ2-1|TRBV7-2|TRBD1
CASSLFATGGYNEQFF
TGTGCCAGCAGCTTATTCGCGACAGGGGGCTACAATGAGCAGTTCTTC
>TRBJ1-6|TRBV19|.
CASSNLLGSYNSPLHF
TGTGCCAGTAGCAATCTCCTCGGCTCCTATAATTCACCCCTCCACTTT
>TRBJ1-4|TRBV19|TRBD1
CASRNFPGQEGEKLFF
TGTGCCAGTAGGAATTTTCCGGGACAGGAAGGGGAAAAACTGTTTTTT
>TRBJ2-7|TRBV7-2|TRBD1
CASSLAAGGEQYF
TGTGCCAGCAGCTTAGCGGCAGGGGGTGAGCAGTACTTC
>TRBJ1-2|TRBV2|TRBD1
CASSQTGGGGYTF
TGTGCCAGCAGCCAGACAGGGGGCGGAGGCTACACCTTC
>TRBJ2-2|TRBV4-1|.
CASSQEGARTGELFF
TGCGCCAGCAGCCAAGAGGGAGCAAGGACCGGGGAGCTGTTTTTT
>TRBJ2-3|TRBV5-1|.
CASSLARTITDTQYF
TGCGCCAGCAGCTTGGCCCGGACTATCACAGATACGCAGTATTTT
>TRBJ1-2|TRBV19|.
CASSIIYMSTRSDNGYTF
TGTGCCAGTAGTATTATTTATATGTCTACGAGGTCTGATAATGGCTACACCTTC
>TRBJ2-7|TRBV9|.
CASSVRLNSYEQYF
TGTGCCAGCAGCGTAAGACTGAACTCCTACGAGCAGTACTTC